This TCR beta chain was recorded in a study of OX40 agonist ivuxolimab in advanced cancers. About the research overall: Patients with hepatocellular carcinoma, melanoma, renal cell or head and neck cancer made up the dose-escalation patients. Study observations and caveats: At doses 0.1 to 3.0 mg/kg, CD4+ and CD8+ clones expanded.

Trimming left V 7 bases short and J 2 bases short, with 11 bases between. Germline CDR1 SQVTM, CDR2 ANQGSEA. The CDR3 runs to 12 residues. Points on this clone: Its antigen is undetermined.

Clones were read by immunoSEQ multiplex PCR, and TCRdb kept only the in-frame ones, dropping some. This table has roughly 70,000 clones, around 90% appearing once. The origin of this receptor is an adult with an advanced solid tumor such as melanoma, head and neck, liver or kidney cancer. This sample comprised CD4+ or CD8+ T cells sorted from blood, obtained in a trial of the OX40 agonist ivuxolimab. The J gene is TRBJ1-1, the V gene TRBV29-1; D is unresolved. In DNA, the CDR3 is TGCAGCGAACGGACCGGAAACACTGAAGCTTTCTTT. Its protein is CSERTGNTEAFF.